This TCR beta chain emerged from a study of cytomegalovirus exposure and HLA in healthy donors. The study's findings and limits: In most subjects, TCR beta sequences reportedly gave accurate predictions of HLA-A and HLA-B alleles.

Germline loops: CDR1 KGHSH, CDR2 LQKENI. The trim removed 6 bases at V and 1 base at J, leaving 10 bases unmatched. The CDR3 has 18 amino acids. In the case of this clone: Its antigen is undetermined.

This PCR relied on a set of 60 Vbeta primers and 13 Jbeta primers. The data were produced by immunoSEQ multiplex PCR, yet TCRdb's version contains in-frame clones alone and is incomplete. Of approximately 100,000 clones listed, 65% to 85% are singletons. V is TRBV18 and J is TRBJ2-6; 9 bases agree with TRBD1. The clonotype comes from a man in his late teens or twenties in good health and CMV-seronegative. The sample was PBMCs. Here the CDR3 reads CASSPRGQGGSGANVLTF. CDR3 sequence (DNA): TGTGCCAGCTCCCCAAGGGGACAGGGAGGTTCTGGGGCCAACGTCCTGACTTTC.